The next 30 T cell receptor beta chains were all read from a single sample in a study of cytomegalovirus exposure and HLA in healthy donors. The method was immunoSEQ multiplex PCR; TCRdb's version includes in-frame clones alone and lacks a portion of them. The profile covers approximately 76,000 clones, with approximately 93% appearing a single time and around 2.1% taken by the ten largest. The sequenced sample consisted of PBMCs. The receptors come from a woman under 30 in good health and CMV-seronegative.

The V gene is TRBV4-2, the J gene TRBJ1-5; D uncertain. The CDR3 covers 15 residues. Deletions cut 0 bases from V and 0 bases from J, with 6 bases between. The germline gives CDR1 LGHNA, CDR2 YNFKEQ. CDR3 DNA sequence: TGTGCCAGCAGCCAAGATAAAGCTAGCAATCAGCCCCAGCATTTT. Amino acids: CASSQDKASNQPQHF.

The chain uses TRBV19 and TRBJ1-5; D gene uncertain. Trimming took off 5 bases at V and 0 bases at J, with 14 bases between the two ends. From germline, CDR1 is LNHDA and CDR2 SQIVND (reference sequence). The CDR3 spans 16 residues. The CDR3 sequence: CASSPLRGDSNQPQHF. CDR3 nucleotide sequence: TGTGCCAGTAGTCCCCTTCGGGGAGATAGCAATCAGCCCCAGCATTTT.

CDR3 DNA sequence: TGTGCCAGCAGTTTTAGCCAGTCGTCTGGAAACACCATATATTTT. Its protein product is CASSFSQSSGNTIYF. This chain uses TRBV11-2 with TRBJ1-3; D uncertain. Germline V lookup: CDR1 SGHAT, CDR2 FQNNGV. This CDR3 has 15 amino acids. Trimming took 6 bases from V and 1 from J, leaving 13 bases between them.

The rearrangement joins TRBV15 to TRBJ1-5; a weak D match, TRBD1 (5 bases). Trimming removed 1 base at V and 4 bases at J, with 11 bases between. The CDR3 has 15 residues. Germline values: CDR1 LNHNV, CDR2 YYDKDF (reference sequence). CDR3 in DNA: TGTGCCACCAGCAGAGCGCAGGGCTTAAATCAGCCCCAGCATTTT. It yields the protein CATSRAQGLNQPQHF.

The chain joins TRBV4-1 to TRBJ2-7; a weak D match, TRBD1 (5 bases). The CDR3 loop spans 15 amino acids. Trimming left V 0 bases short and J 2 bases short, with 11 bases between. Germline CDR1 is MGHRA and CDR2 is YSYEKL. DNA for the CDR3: TGCGCCAGCAGCCAAGAAGCCAGGGCAACCTACGAGCAGTACTTC. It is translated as CASSQEARATYEQYF.

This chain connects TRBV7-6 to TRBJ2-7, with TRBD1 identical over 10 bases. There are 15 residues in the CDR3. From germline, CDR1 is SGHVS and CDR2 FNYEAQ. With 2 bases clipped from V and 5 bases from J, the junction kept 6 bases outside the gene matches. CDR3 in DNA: TGTGCCAGCAGCTTATGGGACAGGGGTATCGACGAGCAGTACTTC. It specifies CASSLWDRGIDEQYF.

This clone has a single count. The CDR3 here is CASSITGWYEQYF. The CDR3 bases are TGTGCCAGCAGCATCACGGGGTGGTACGAGCAGTACTTC. The chain couples TRBV11-2 to TRBJ2-7; weak D call: TRBD2 (5 bases). Looked up from germline, CDR1 is SGHAT and CDR2 is FQNNGV. This CDR3 contains 13 residues. The V end was cut by 5 bases, the J end by 4 bases, with 12 bases between.

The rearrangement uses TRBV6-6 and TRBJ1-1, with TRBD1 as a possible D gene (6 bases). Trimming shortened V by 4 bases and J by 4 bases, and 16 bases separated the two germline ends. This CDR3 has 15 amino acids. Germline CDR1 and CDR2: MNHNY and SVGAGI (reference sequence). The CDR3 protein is CASSSGTSGSTEAFF. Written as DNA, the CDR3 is TGTGCCAGCAGTTCGGGGACATCAGGGAGCACTGAAGCTTTCTTT.

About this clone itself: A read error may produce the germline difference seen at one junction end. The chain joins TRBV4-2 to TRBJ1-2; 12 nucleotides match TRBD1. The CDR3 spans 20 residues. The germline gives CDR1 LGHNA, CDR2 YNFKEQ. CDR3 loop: CASSQGSTRDRGLTRYGYIF. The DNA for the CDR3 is TGTGCCAGCAGCCAAGGGTCTACGAGGGACAGGGGGCTGACTAGGTATGGCTACATCTTC.

The chain's CDR3 is CASSMTGDNTEAFF. CDR3 bases: TGTGCCAGTAGTATGACGGGGGATAACACTGAAGCTTTCTTT. The V call is TRBV19, the J call TRBJ1-1; TRBD1 might be the D (5 bases). The V end lost 3 bases, the J end lost 2 bases, and 10 bases lay between the germline ends. This CDR3 has 14 residues. The germline CDR1 and CDR2 sequences are LNHDA and SQIVND (reference sequence).

This chain's CDR3 is CASSRETGTYEQYF. Here the CDR3 DNA reads TGTGCCAGCAGTCGCGAGACAGGAACCTACGAGCAGTACTTC. This rearrangement joins TRBV6-1 to TRBJ2-7; D might be TRBD1 (6 bases). The CDR3 is made up of 14 amino acids. With 5 bases removed from V and 2 bases from J, the gap between germline ends came to 13 bases. Germline V gives CDR1 MNHNS, CDR2 SASEGT.

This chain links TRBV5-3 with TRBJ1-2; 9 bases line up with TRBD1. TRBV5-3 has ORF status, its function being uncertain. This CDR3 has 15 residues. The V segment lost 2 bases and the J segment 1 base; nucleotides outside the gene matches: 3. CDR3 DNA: TGTGCCAGAAGCTTCCGGGACAGGGATAACTATGGCTACACCTTC. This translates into CARSFRDRDNYGYTF.

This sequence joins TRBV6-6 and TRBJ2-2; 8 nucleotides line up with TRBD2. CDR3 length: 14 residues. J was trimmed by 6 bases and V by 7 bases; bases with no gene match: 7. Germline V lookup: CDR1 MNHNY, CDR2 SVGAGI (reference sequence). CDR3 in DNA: TGTGCCAGCACGGCAGCGGGGGAACCCGGGGAGCTGTTTTTT. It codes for CASTAAGEPGELFF.

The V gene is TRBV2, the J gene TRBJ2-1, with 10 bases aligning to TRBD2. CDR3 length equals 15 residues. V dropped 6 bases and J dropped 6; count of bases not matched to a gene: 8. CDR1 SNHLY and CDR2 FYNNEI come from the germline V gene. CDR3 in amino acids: CASRKGASGSNEQFF. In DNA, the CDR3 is TGTGCCAGCAGGAAAGGGGCTAGCGGGAGCAATGAGCAGTTCTTC.

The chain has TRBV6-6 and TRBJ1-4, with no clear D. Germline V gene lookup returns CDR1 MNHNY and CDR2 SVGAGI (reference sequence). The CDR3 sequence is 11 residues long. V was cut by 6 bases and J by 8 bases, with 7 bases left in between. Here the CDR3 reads CASRQQEKLFF. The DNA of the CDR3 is TGTGCCAGCAGACAACAGGAAAAACTGTTTTTT.

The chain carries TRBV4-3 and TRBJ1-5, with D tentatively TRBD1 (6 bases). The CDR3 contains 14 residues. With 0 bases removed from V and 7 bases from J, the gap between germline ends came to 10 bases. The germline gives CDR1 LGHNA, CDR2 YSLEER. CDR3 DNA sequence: TGCGCCAGCAGCCAAGACAGGGGTTCGCAGCCCCAGCATTTT. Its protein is CASSQDRGSQPQHF.

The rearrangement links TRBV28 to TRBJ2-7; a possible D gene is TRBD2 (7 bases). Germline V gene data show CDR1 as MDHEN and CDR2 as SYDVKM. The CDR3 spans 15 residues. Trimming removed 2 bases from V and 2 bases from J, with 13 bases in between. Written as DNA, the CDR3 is TGTGCCAGCAGTTTAGTCAGGGGAGGGACCTACGAGCAGTACTTC. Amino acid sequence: CASSLVRGGTYEQYF.

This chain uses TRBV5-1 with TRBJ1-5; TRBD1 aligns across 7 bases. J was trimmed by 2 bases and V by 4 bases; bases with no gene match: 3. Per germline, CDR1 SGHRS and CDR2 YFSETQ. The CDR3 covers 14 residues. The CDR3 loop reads CASSDGTGNQPQHF. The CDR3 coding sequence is TGCGCCAGCAGCGACGGGACAGGCAATCAGCCCCAGCATTTT.

Written as DNA, the CDR3 is TGTGCCAGCAGCTTGGCCTTGGCACCTGGAAACACCATATATTTT. Translating it yields CASSLALAPGNTIYF. The chain links TRBV5-5 to TRBJ1-3, with no clear D. Per germline, CDR1 SGHKS and CDR2 YYEKEE (reference sequence). This CDR3 is built from 15 residues. Trimming left V 0 bases short and J 2 bases short, with 9 bases between.

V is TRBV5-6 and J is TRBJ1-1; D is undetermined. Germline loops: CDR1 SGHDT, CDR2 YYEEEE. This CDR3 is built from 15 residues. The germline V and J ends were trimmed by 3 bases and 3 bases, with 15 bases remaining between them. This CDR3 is CASSSPVEPDTEAFF. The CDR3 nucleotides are TGTGCCAGCAGCTCGCCGGTCGAGCCGGACACTGAAGCTTTCTTT.

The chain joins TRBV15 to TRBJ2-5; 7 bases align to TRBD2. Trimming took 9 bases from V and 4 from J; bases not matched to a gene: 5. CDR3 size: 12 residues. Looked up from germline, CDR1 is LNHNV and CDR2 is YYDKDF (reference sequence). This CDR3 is CATRTSRETQYF. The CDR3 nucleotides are TGTGCCACGCGGACTAGTCGAGAGACCCAGTACTTC. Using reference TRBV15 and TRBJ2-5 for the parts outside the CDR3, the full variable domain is DAMVIQNPRYQVTQFGKPVTLSCSQTLNHNVMYWYQQKSSQAPKLLFHYYDKDFNNEADTPDNFQSRRPNTSFCFLDIRSPGLGDTAMYLCATRTSRETQYFGPGTRLLVL.

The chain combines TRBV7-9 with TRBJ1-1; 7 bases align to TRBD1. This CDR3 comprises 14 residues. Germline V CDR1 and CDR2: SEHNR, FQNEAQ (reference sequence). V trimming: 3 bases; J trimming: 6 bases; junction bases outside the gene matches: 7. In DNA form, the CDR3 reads TGTGCCAGCAGCTTGGACAGGCTGATAGCTGAAGCTTTCTTT. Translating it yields CASSLDRLIAEAFF.

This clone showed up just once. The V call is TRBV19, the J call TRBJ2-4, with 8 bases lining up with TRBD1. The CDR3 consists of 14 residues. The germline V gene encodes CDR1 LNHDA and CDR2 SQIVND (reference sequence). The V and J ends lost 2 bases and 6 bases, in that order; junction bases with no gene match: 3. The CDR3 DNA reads TGTGCCAGTAGTATACAGGGGGCGTTAAACATTCAGTACTTC. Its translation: CASSIQGALNIQYF.

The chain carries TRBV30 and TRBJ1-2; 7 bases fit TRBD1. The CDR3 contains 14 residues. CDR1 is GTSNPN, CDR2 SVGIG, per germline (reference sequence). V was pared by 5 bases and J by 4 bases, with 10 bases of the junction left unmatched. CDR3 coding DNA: TGTGCCTGGGAGGTTACAAACAGGGGCTATGGCTACACCTTC. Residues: CAWEVTNRGYGYTF.

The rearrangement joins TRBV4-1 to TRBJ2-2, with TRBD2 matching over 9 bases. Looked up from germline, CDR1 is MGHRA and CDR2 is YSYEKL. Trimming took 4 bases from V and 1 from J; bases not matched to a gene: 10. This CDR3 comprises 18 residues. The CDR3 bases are TGCGCCAGCAGCCCCGAAGGAGCGGGGGGATGGAACACCGGGGAGCTGTTTTTT. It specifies CASSPEGAGGWNTGELFF.

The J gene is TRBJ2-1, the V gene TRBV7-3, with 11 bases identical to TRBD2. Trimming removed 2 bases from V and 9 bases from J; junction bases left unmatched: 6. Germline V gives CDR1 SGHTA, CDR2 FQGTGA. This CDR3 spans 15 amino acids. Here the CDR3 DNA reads TGTGCCAGCAGCTTAGAACTAGCGGGAGAGGGTGAGCAGTTCTTC. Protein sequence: CASSLELAGEGEQFF.

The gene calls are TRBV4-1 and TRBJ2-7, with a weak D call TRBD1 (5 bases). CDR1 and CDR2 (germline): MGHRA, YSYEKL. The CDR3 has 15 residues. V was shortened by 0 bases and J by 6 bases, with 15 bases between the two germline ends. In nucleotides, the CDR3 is TGCGCCAGCAGCCAAGATCCCGACAGTACATTCGAGCAGTACTTC. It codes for CASSQDPDSTFEQYF.

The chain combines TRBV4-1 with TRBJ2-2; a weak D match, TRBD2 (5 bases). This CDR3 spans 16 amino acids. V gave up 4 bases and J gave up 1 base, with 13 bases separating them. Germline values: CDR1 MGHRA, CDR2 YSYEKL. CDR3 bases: TGCGCCAGCAGCCCCCTGGACCGGGGGAACACCGGGGAGCTGTTTTTT. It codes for CASSPLDRGNTGELFF.

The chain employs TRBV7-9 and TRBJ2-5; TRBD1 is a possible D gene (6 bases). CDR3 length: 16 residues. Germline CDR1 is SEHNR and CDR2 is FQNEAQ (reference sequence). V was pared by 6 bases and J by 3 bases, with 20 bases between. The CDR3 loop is CASSSAPFGQKETQYF. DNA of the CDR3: TGTGCCAGCAGTAGTGCCCCGTTCGGACAGAAAGAGACCCAGTACTTC.

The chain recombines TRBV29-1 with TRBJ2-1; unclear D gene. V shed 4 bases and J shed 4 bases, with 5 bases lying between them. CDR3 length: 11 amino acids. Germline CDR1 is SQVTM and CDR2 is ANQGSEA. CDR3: CSVARYNEQFF. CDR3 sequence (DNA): TGCAGCGTTGCGCGTTACAATGAGCAGTTCTTC.